This T cell receptor beta chain came from a study of beta chain features in type 1 diabetes. Study-level findings and limits: Moderate but significant shortening of TCRB CDR3s was recorded in all four CD4+ subsets from Type 1 diabetes patients.

This clone was observed a handful of times. Antigen unknown. The sample contains more than one DNA sequence encoding this CDR3. Expressed TCRB transcripts were sequenced because the entire RNA isolate underwent reverse transcription. The repertoire was sequenced with immunoSEQ multiplex PCR; TCRdb's copy has only in-frame clones and lacks some. The sample consists of about 700,000 clones, about an eighth of them appearing once. Germline loops: CDR1 SGHNT, CDR2 YYREEE (reference sequence). This CDR3 contains 14 residues. Trimming took off 2 bases at V and 1 base at J, with 8 bases between the two ends. Input material: naive CD4+ T cells from blood. This TCR derives from a man younger than 35 with type 1 diabetes. The V call is TRBV5-4, the J call TRBJ2-3; D is unresolved. The CDR3 DNA reads as TGTGCCAGCAGCTTTTCTGGGGGCACAGATACGCAGTATTTT. The encoded protein is CASSFSGGTDTQYF.